This T cell receptor beta chain emerged from a study of beta chain features in type 1 diabetes. The isolated RNA, all of it, was reverse transcribed, so expressed TCRB transcripts were what got sequenced. Here immunoSEQ multiplex PCR was the method, and the copy in TCRdb shows in-frame clones only, minus some. The sample lists 250,000 or so clones, more than 11% occurring once. Study-level findings and limits: Significant though moderate, a shortening of TCRB CDR3s appeared in all four CD4+ subsets of Type 1 diabetes patients.

Germline V gene lookup returns CDR1 LNHDA and CDR2 SQIVND (reference sequence). J was trimmed by 1 base and V by 9 bases; bases with no gene match: 9. The CDR3 is made up of 16 amino acids. This clone was counted between two and nine times. Antigen specificity is unknown. The gene calls are TRBV19 and TRBJ1-5, with 10 bases aligning to TRBD1. Sequencing used naive CD4+ T cells from blood. The TCR comes from a man aged 25-40 years with type 1 diabetes. DNA of the CDR3: TGTGCCAGCAACGTACGACAGGGGGCGAGCAATCAGCCCCAGCATTTT. It codes for CASNVRQGASNQPQHF.